The entry below gives a single T cell receptor beta chain sequence along with its context. Its antigen is unidentified. Through template switching, a universal primer site was introduced, and the cDNA contained unique molecular identifiers. TCRdb itself ran the 5' RACE reads through MiXCR, one entry per CDR3 protein. Of approximately 700,000 distinct CDR3 sequences detected, around 6.1% appear once; the ten largest clones hold 1.5% to 2%. This entry belongs to a study of identical twins. Study-level results: Monozygotic twin pairs showed more out-of-frame TCR alpha sharing than models estimated. The same donors were not followed; conclusions instead depended on cross-sectional statistical analysis. Invariant MAIT and iNKT cells may have partly biased zero-insertion analyses.

This receptor was identified in a man between 18 and 29 years old in good health. The sequencing input was naive T cells sorted from blood.

In DNA, the CDR3 is TGCAGTGCCCTTGGGGGTCTAGCGGGAGGAAACGACTACAATGAGCAGTTCTTC. Protein: CSALGGLAGGNDYNEQFF. The chain joins TRBV20-1 to TRBJ2-1, with 11 bases aligning to TRBD2. The CDR3 is 18 residues long. Germline V gene sequence: CDR1 DFQATT, CDR2 SNEGSKA (reference sequence). J lost 3 bases, V lost 6 bases, and 16 bases had no gene match.